This section outlines one T cell receptor (beta chain) sequence together with its context. What it binds is unknown. These data are taken from a study of T-cell reconstitution after alpha-beta-depleted transplantation in children. Overall study findings and caveats: In some patients, recipient T cells and intrathymic progenitors surviving conditioning explained high day-60 diversity. Several hundred expanded graft clones reportedly supplied alpha-beta T cells about two months after transplant. T-cell numbers and diversity, one year after transplant, stemmed largely from T cells that were newly produced.

The CDR3 has 15 residues. In germline, CDR1 is GTSNPN, CDR2 SVGIG (reference sequence). The ends lost 1 base at V and 5 bases at J; junction bases unmatched: 9. Molecular barcoding with unique molecular identifiers was used for the TCRbeta library. TCRdb redid the calling of the PCR reads with MiXCR, one entry per CDR3 protein. The sample has 500,000 to 600,000 distinct CDR3 sequences, 20% to 30% seen once. The sequences come from PBMCs, collected before TCRalphabeta/CD19-depleted stem cell transplant. The rearrangement joins TRBV30 to TRBJ2-7, with 9 bases fitting TRBD1. The source is a boy in the first two years of life with Wiskott-Aldrich syndrome, due to receive a stem cell transplant. The CDR3 sequence: CAWSATGTGKNEQYF. The CDR3 bases are TGTGCCTGGAGTGCGACCGGGACAGGGAAAAACGAGCAGTACTTC.